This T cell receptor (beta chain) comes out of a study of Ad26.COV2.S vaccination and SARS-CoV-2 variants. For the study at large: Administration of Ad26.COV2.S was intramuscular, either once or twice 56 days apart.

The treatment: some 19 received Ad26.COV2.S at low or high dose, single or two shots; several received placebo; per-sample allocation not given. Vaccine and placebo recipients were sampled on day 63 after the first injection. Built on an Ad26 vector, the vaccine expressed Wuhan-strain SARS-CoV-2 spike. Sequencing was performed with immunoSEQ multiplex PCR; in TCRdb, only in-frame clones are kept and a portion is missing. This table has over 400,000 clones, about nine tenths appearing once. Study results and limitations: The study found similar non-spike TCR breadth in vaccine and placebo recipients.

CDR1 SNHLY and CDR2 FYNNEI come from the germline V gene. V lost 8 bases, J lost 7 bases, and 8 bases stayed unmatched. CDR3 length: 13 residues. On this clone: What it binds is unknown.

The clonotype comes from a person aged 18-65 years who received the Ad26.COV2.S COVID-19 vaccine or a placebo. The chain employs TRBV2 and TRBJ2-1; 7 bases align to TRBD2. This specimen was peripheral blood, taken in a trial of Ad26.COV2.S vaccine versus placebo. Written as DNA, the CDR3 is TGTGCCAGCGATAGACTAGCTGTTAATGAGCAGTTCTTC. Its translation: CASDRLAVNEQFF.